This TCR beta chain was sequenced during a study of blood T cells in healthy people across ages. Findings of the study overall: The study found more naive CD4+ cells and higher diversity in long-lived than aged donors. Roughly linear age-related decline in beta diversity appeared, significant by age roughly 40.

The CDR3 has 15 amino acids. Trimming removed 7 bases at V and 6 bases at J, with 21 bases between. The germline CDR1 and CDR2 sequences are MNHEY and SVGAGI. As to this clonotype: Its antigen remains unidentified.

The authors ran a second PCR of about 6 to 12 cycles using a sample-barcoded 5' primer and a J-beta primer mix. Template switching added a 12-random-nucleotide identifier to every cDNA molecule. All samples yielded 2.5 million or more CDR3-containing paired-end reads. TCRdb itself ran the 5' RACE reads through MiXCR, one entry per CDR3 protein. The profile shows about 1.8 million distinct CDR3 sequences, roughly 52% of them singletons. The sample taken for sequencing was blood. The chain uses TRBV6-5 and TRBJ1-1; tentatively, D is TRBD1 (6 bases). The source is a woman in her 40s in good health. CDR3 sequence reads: CASTPTGIGNPEAFF. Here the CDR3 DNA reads TGTGCCAGCACTCCTACAGGGATAGGTAACCCTGAAGCTTTCTTT.